This passage covers 21 T cell receptor beta chains from one sample sequenced in a study of metastatic and nonmetastatic thyroid tumors. Treatment of any kind had been given to no patient before thyroid surgery. From the PCR reads, TCRdb re-called clones with MiXCR. Of roughly 13,000 clones detected, roughly a quarter appear once; the ten largest clones hold 18%. The material sequenced was tumor tissue. These receptors all stem from a female donor with papillary thyroid cancer or a benign thyroid nodule (not recorded which). Some clones in this sample may be carry-over from other donors' samples.

This clone came up many times. J is TRBJ1-5 and V is TRBV20-1; no definite D call. Trimming stripped 3 bases from V and 1 base from J, with 4 bases between. Germline CDR1 and CDR2: DFQATT and SNEGSKA (reference sequence). This CDR3 has 12 amino acids. The CDR3: CSASPSNQPQHF. The CDR3 DNA follows: TGCAGTGCTAGCCCAAGCAATCAGCCCCAGCATTTT.

The chain carries TRBV5-5 and TRBJ1-2, with 9 bases matching TRBD1. The CDR3 runs to 14 residues. Germline CDR1 and CDR2: SGHKS and YYEKEE (reference sequence). Germline trimming cut 5 bases from V and 2 bases from J; bases unmatched to any gene: 4. As DNA, the CDR3 is TGTGCCAGCAGTACAGGGGGCGGGAACTATGGCTACACCTTC. It encodes CASSTGGGNYGYTF.

The chain has TRBV18 and TRBJ2-2; 8 bases align to TRBD2. The junction had 6 bases not matched to a gene; V was cut back by 6 bases and J by 0 bases. There are 16 residues in the CDR3. Germline CDR1 is KGHSH and CDR2 is LQKENI. Here the CDR3 DNA reads TGTGCCAGCTCGCAGACTAGCGCCTCGAACACCGGGGAGCTGTTTTTT. Protein product: CASSQTSASNTGELFF.

This clone was seen ten or more times. The V gene is TRBV12-3 or TRBV12-4, the J gene TRBJ2-3, with D perhaps matching TRBD1 (5 bases). The CDR3 has 14 amino acids. With 7 bases removed from V and 0 bases from J, the gap between germline ends came to 11 bases. CDR3 region: CASKDSTSTDTQYF. CDR3 DNA: TGTGCCAGCAAAGACAGTACTAGCACAGATACGCAGTATTTT.

Ten or more counts support this clone. V and J are TRBV6-5 and TRBJ2-3; D is unresolved. Germline-derived CDR1 and CDR2 are MNHEY and SVGAGI. The CDR3 spans 14 residues. V was shortened by 0 bases and J by 4 bases, with 8 bases between the two germline ends. CDR3 sequence reads: CASSYSNSADTQYF. Here the CDR3 DNA reads TGTGCCAGCAGTTACTCGAACTCGGCAGATACGCAGTATTTT.

There are a few counts of this clone. Sequence at one end of the junction differs from germline and may be a read error. This chain connects TRBV27 to TRBJ1-1; D may be TRBD1 (6 bases). The V gene's germline CDR1 is MNHEY and CDR2 SMNVEV (reference sequence). CDR3 length equals 13 residues. The CDR3 DNA is TGTGCCATCAGTTGGGCCGGGGGCGCTGAAGCTTTCTTT. It translates to CAISWAGGAEAFF.

This clone was found many times. The V gene is TRBV20-1, the J gene TRBJ2-7, with 7 bases fitting TRBD1. CDR1 DFQATT and CDR2 SNEGSKA come from the germline V gene (reference sequence). After removal of 5 bases from V and 6 bases from J, the junction contained 13 bases not matched to a gene. The CDR3 extends over 14 amino acids. The CDR3 bases are TGCAGTGCTCCTAGACAGGGAAGCTTGGGCGAGCAGTACTTC. It translates to CSAPRQGSLGEQYF.

This clone was counted between two and nine times. Relative to the germline gene, one junction end is altered; a read error may explain this. This CDR3 is CASSPGGTGSYGQYF. The CDR3, as DNA: TGTGCCAGCAGTCCAGGGGGCACTGGTTCCTACGGGCAGTACTTC. This sequence joins TRBV6-2 or TRBV6-3 and TRBJ2-7; TRBD1 agrees at 8 bases. This CDR3 is built from 15 residues. Per germline, CDR1 MNHEY and CDR2 SVGEGT.

This clone is categorized as medium-sized (0.01 to 0.1%). This rearrangement joins TRBV6-1 to TRBJ1-6; D unclear. V was clipped by 3 bases and J by 8 bases, with 5 bases between them. The CDR3 length is 12 residues. CDR1 and CDR2 (germline): MNHNS, SASEGT. CDR3 amino acids: CASSDRYSPLHF. The CDR3 coding sequence is TGTGCCAGCAGTGACCGATATTCACCCCTCCACTTT.

Only a few counts were recorded for this clone. This chain joins TRBV19 and TRBJ2-1; D ambiguous. The CDR3 loop spans 15 amino acids. Germline loops: CDR1 LNHDA, CDR2 SQIVND (reference sequence). The V and J ends lost 5 bases and 0 bases respectively, with 11 bases between them. The CDR3 DNA follows: TGTGCCAGTAGTTTGGGCTTTAGCTCCTACAATGAGCAGTTCTTC. This encodes CASSLGFSSYNEQFF.

This clone was counted only a few times. V usage is TRBV27 and J usage is TRBJ2-1, with D perhaps matching TRBD1 or TRBD2 (5 bases each). V lost 0 bases and J lost 5, with 17 bases in between. Germline CDR1 is MNHEY and CDR2 is SMNVEV (reference sequence). This CDR3 comprises 17 residues. The CDR3 bases are TGTGCCAGCAGTTTATCAGAGGGGCAGGGTCGACACAATGAGCAGTTCTTC. This translates into CASSLSEGQGRHNEQFF.

This clone was seen ten or more times. V gene TRBV7-9 combines with J gene TRBJ2-3; D is possibly TRBD2 (6 bases). Between the trimmed V and J ends, which lost 5 bases and 3 bases, there was a span of 18 bases. This CDR3 has 16 amino acids. Germline assignment: CDR1 SEHNR and CDR2 FQNEAQ (reference sequence). Here the CDR3 reads CASSRNQGGGTDTQYF. CDR3 DNA: TGTGCCAGCAGCCGGAATCAGGGAGGAGGTACAGATACGCAGTATTTT.

This clone was seen a few times. The chain combines TRBV6-1 with TRBJ1-5; 11 nucleotides agree with TRBD1. Germline CDR1 and CDR2: MNHNS and SASEGT. The CDR3 is 14 residues long. Unmatched junction bases numbered 7, after V lost 9 bases and J lost 6 bases. CDR3: CASSGTGGRQPQHF. The DNA for the CDR3 is TGTGCCAGTTCCGGGACAGGGGGTCGTCAGCCCCAGCATTTT.

In its sample, this clone ranks as medium-sized. The chain couples TRBV28 to TRBJ1-6; 9 bases map to TRBD1. V lost 6 bases to trimming and J lost 7 bases; unmatched junction nucleotides: 7. CDR3 length equals 15 residues. Germline V gene sequence: CDR1 MDHEN, CDR2 SYDVKM. CDR3 sequence: CASSSFGQGNSPLHF. In DNA form, the CDR3 reads TGTGCCAGCAGCTCATTTGGACAGGGGAATTCACCCCTCCACTTT.

This clone is termed hyperexpanded. The rearrangement links TRBV19 to TRBJ2-7, with a possible D match to TRBD1 (6 bases). The CDR3 consists of 12 residues. The V and J ends lost 1 base and 10 bases respectively, with 11 bases between them. The germline CDR1 and CDR2 sequences are LNHDA and SQIVND (reference sequence). The CDR3 DNA is TGTGCCAGTAGTATAGGGGGACACCGCCAGTACTTC. It encodes CASSIGGHRQYF.

There are many counts of this clone. This chain uses TRBV19 with TRBJ2-6; 8 nucleotides agree with TRBD2. Per germline, CDR1 LNHDA and CDR2 SQIVND (reference sequence). There are 18 residues in the CDR3. The V gene end was trimmed by 6 bases and the J gene end by 0 bases; junction bases not matched to a gene: 10. CDR3 residues: CASSERGNLVSGANVLTF. The CDR3 region has the DNA TGTGCCAGTAGCGAGCGGGGGAATCTGGTCTCTGGGGCCAACGTCCTGACTTTC.

This chain connects TRBV6-2 or TRBV6-3 to TRBJ1-1; D uncertain. The CDR3 consists of 12 residues. V was pared by 7 bases and J by 11 bases, with 17 bases between. The germline gives CDR1 MNHEY, CDR2 SVGEGT. The CDR3 sequence: CASIPDGRRAFF. Written as DNA, the CDR3 is TGTGCCAGCATCCCAGACGGACGGCGGGCTTTCTTT.

This clone was seen more than once but under ten times. This chain connects TRBV19 to TRBJ1-2; no firm D call. Germline V lookup: CDR1 LNHDA, CDR2 SQIVND (reference sequence). The CDR3 totals 11 residues. V was trimmed by 4 bases and J by 8 bases, leaving 8 bases between them. The CDR3 spells CASSKGGGYTF. The CDR3 nucleotides read TGTGCCAGTAGTAAGGGCGGCGGCTACACCTTC.

This clone is classed as medium-sized (0.01 to 0.1%). This rearrangement joins TRBV24-1 to TRBJ2-2, with 7 bases that match TRBD1. The CDR3 sequence is 16 residues long. The germline CDR1 and CDR2 sequences are KGHDR and SFDVKD. V lost 9 bases and J lost 3; bases outside the gene matches: 12. Written as DNA, the CDR3 is TGTGCCACCGCTGAGGGAAGACAGGGCGACACCGGGGAGCTGTTTTTT. Its translation: CATAEGRQGDTGELFF.

By share, this clone counts as medium-sized. This chain links TRBV28 with TRBJ1-3, with D possibly TRBD1 on 6 matching bases. Trimming took off 2 bases at V and 0 bases at J, with 11 bases between the two ends. This CDR3 comprises 16 residues. In germline, CDR1 is MDHEN, CDR2 SYDVKM. In DNA, the CDR3 is TGTGCCAGCAGTTTACCGACAGGCTTCTCTGGAAACACCATATATTTT. Translating it yields CASSLPTGFSGNTIYF.

This clone was counted only a few times. This chain connects TRBV19 to TRBJ2-5; D is unresolved. Trimming took off 4 bases at V and 4 bases at J, with 7 bases between the two ends. The CDR3 is 12 amino acids. CDR1 is LNHDA, CDR2 SQIVND, per germline (reference sequence). CDR3 loop: CASSNSGETQYF. CDR3 nucleotide sequence: TGTGCCAGTAGTAACAGTGGAGAGACCCAGTACTTC.